This record concerns one T cell receptor (beta chain) sequence. The CDR3 loop spans 14 amino acids. Per germline, CDR1 KGHSH and CDR2 LQKENI. J gave up 6 bases and V 2 bases, and 0 bases lay outside the gene matches. For recovered donors of Cohort 3, there were two negative PCRs, clearance, or symptom resolution. TCRdb keeps only in-frame clones here, not all; method: immunoSEQ multiplex PCR. In the table there are fewer than 350,000 clones, roughly 90% of which are singletons. The data derive from a study of blood T cell repertoires in COVID-19. Study summary: Sources were T cells, B-cell-depleted T cells, or PBMCs; the material itself was cDNA or gDNA.

This clonotype was obtained from a man in his fifties or sixties who had recovered from COVID-19. Specimen: PBMCs or T cells enriched from blood (not recorded which). The V gene is TRBV18, the J gene TRBJ2-2; 10 nucleotides align to TRBD1. CDR3 sequence (DNA): TGTGCCAGCTCACCAGGGACAGGGGCCGGGGAGCTGTTTTTT. Protein sequence: CASSPGTGAGELFF.